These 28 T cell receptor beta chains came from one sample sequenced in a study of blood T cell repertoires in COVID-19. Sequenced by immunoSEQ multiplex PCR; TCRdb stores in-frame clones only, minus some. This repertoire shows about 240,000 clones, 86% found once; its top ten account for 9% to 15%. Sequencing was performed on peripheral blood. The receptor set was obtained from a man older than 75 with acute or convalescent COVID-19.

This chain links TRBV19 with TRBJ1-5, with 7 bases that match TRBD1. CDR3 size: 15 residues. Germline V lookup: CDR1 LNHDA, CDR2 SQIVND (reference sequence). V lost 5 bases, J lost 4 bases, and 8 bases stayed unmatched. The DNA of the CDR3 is TGTGCCAGTAGTGCTAGACAGGGAAGGAATCAGCCCCAGCATTTT. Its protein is CASSARQGRNQPQHF.

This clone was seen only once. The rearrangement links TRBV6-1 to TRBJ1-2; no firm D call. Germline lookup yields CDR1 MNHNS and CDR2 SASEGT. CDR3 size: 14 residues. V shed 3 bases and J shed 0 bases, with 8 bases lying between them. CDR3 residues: CASSDRLPNYGYTF. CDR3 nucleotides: TGTGCCAGCAGTGACCGTCTCCCTAACTATGGCTACACCTTC.

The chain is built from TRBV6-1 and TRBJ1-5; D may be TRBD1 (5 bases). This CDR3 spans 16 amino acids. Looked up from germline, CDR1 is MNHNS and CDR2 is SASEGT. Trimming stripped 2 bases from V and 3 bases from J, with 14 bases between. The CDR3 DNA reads TGTGCCAGCAGTGAAAGTTTCGGGGGGTTCAATCAGCCCCAGCATTTT. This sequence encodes CASSESFGGFNQPQHF.

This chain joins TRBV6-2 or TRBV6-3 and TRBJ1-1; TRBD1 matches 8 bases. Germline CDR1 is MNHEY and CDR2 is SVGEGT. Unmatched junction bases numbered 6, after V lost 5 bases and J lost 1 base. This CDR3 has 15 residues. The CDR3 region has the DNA TGTGCCAGCAGTACGGGACAGGTTACGAACACTGAAGCTTTCTTT. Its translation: CASSTGQVTNTEAFF.

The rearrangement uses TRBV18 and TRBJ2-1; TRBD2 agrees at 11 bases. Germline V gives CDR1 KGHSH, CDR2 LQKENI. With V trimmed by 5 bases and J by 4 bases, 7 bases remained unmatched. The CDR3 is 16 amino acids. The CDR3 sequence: CASSFKLAGEYNEQFF. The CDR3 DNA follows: TGTGCCAGCTCATTTAAACTAGCGGGGGAGTACAATGAGCAGTTCTTC.

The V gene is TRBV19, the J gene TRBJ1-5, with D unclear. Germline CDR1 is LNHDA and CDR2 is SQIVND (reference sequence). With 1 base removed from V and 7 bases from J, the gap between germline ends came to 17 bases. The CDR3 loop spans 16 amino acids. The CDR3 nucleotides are TGTGCCAGTAGTATAGGCGCCGGAGGTTCCGGCCAGCCCCAGCATTTT. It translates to CASSIGAGGSGQPQHF.

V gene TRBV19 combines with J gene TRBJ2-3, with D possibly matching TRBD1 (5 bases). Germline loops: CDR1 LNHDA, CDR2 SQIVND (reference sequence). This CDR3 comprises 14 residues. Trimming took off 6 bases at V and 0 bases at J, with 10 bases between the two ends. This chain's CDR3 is CASSLTVSTDTQYF. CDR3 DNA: TGTGCCAGTAGCCTGACAGTTAGCACAGATACGCAGTATTTT.

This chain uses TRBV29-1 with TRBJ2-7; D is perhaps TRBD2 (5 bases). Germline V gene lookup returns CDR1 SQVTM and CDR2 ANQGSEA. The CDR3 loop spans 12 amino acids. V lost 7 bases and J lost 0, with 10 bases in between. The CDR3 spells CSAEGISYEQYF. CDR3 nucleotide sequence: TGCAGCGCTGAGGGCATCTCCTACGAGCAGTACTTC.

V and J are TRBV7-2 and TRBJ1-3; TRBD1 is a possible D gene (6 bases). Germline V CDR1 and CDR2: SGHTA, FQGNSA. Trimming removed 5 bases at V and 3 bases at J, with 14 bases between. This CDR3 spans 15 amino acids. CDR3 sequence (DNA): TGTGCCAGCAGCAAAGCATCAGGGGATGGAAACACCATATATTTT. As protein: CASSKASGDGNTIYF.

The CDR3 reads CASGYRGNQPQHF. The CDR3 DNA reads as TGTGCCAGCGGGTACAGGGGCAATCAGCCCCAGCATTTT. The chain carries TRBV6-5 and TRBJ1-5, with D possibly matching TRBD1 (6 bases). Germline lookup yields CDR1 MNHEY and CDR2 SVGAGI. This CDR3 comprises 13 residues. V shed 8 bases and J shed 2 bases, with 10 bases lying between them.

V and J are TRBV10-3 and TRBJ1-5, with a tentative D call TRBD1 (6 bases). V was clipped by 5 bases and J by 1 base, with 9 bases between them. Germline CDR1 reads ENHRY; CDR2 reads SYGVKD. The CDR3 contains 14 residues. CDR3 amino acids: CAISTDRSNQPQHF. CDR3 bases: TGTGCCATCAGTACGGACAGAAGCAATCAGCCCCAGCATTTT.

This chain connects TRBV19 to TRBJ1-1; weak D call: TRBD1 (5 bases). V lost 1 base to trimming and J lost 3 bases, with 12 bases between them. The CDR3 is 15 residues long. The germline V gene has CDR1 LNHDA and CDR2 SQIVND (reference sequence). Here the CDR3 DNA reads TGTGCCAGTAGTATAGGTTTCGGCAGGGACACTGAAGCTTTCTTT. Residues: CASSIGFGRDTEAFF.

The CDR3 protein is CASSQGYSRTDTQYF. CDR3 nucleotide sequence: TGTGCCAGCAGCCAAGGCTACAGTCGCACAGATACGCAGTATTTT. V and J are TRBV14 and TRBJ2-3; D unclear. The CDR3 extends over 15 amino acids. The germline CDR1 and CDR2 sequences are SGHDN and FVKESK. Between the trimmed V and J ends, which lost 1 base and 1 base, there was a span of 9 bases.

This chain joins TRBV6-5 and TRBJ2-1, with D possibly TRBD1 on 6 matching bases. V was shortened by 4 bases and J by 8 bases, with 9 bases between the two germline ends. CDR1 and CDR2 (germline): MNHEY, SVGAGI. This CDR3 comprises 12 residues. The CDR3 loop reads CASSWGLYEQFF. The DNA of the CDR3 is TGTGCCAGCAGTTGGGGGCTTTATGAGCAGTTCTTC.

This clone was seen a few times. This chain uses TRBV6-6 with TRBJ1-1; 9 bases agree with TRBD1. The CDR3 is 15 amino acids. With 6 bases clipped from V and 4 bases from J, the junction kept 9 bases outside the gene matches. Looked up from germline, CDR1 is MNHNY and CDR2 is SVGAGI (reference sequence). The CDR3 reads CASSLGTGKSTEAFF. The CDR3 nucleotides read TGTGCCAGCAGCCTCGGGACAGGGAAAAGCACTGAAGCTTTCTTT.

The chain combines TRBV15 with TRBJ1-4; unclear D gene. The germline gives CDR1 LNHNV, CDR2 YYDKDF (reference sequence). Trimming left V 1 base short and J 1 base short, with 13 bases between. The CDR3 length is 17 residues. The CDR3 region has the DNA TGTGCCACCAGCAGAGTATTAAATCTTTTAACTAATGAAAAACTGTTTTTT. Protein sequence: CATSRVLNLLTNEKLFF.

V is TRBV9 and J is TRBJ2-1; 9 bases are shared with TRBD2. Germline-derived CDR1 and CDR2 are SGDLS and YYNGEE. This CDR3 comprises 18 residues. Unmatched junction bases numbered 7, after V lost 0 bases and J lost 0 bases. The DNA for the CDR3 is TGTGCCAGCAGCGTAGGGCTAGCGGGGTTTAGCTCCTACAATGAGCAGTTCTTC. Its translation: CASSVGLAGFSSYNEQFF.

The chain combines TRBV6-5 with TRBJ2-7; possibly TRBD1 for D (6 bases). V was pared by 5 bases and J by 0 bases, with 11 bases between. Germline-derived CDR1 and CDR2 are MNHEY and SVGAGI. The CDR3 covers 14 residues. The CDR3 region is CASSTGYSSYEQYF. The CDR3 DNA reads TGTGCCAGCAGTACAGGGTACAGCTCCTACGAGCAGTACTTC.

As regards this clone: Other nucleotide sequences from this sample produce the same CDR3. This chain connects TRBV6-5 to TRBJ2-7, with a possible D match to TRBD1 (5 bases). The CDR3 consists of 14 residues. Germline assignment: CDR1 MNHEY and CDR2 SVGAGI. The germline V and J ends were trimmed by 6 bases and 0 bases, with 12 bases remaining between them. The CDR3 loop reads CASSPRQSSYEQYF. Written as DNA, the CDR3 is TGTGCCAGCAGCCCGCGACAGAGCTCCTACGAGCAGTACTTC.

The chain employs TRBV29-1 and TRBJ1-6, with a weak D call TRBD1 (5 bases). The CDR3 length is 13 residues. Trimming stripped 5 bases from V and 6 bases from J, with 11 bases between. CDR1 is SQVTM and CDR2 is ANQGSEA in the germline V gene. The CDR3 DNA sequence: TGCAGCGTTTCAACAGGTGTTAATTCACCCCTCCACTTT. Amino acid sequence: CSVSTGVNSPLHF.

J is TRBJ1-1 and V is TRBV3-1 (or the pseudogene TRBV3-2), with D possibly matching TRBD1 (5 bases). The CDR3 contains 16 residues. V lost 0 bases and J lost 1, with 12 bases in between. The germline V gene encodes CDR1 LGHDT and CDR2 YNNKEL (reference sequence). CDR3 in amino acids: CASSQESGHGNTEAFF. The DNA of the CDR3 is TGTGCCAGCAGCCAAGAATCCGGACACGGGAACACTGAAGCTTTCTTT.

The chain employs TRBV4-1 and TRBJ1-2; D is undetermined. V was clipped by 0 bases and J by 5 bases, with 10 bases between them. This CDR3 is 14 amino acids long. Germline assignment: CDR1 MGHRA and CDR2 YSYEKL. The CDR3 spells CASSQDHDRYGYTF. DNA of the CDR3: TGCGCCAGCAGCCAAGATCACGATCGGTATGGCTACACCTTC.

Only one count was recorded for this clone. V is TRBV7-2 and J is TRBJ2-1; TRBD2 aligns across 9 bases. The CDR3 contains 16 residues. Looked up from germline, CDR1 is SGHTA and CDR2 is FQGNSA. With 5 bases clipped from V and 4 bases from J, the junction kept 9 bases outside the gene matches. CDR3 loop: CASSLRVTSGYNEQFF. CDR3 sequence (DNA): TGTGCCAGCAGCCTACGGGTGACTAGCGGTTACAATGAGCAGTTCTTC.

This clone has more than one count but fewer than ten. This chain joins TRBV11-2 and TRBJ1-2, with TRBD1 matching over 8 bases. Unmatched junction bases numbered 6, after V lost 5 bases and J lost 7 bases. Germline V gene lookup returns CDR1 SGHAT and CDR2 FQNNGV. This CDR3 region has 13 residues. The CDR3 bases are TGTGCCAGCAGCCTACGACAGGGGTCTGGCTACACCTTC. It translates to CASSLRQGSGYTF.

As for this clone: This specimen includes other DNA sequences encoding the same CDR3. CDR3 nucleotide sequence: TGTGCCAGCTCACCTGTGGGGACAGGGGGCAATCAGCCCCAGCATTTT. It codes for CASSPVGTGGNQPQHF. This chain uses TRBV18 with TRBJ1-5; the match to TRBD1 covers 10 bases. Germline V gene sequence: CDR1 KGHSH, CDR2 LQKENI. V was clipped by 3 bases and J by 2 bases; unmatched bases: 4. CDR3 length: 16 amino acids.

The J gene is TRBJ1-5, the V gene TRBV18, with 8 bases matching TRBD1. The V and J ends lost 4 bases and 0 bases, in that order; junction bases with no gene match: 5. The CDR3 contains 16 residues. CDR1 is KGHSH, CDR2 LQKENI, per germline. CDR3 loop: CASSLGTGISNQPQHF. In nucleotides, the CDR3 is TGTGCCAGCTCACTCGGGACAGGAATTAGCAATCAGCCCCAGCATTTT.

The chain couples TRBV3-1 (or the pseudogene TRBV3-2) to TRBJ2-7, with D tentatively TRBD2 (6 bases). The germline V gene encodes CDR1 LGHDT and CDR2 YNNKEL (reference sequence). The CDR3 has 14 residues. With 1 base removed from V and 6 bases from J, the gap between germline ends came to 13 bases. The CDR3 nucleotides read TGTGCCAGCAGCCAAGTAACGTTCGGGGGCGAGCAGTACTTC. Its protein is CASSQVTFGGEQYF.

The CDR3 DNA reads TGTGCCAGCAGCTTGGCGGACAGGGTCGCAAACTATGGCTACACCTTC. As protein: CASSLADRVANYGYTF. The chain couples TRBV5-5 to TRBJ1-2, with TRBD1 identical over 8 bases. Germline-derived CDR1 and CDR2 are SGHKS and YYEKEE (reference sequence). This CDR3 has 16 amino acids. V gave up 0 bases and J gave up 2 bases; unmatched junction bases: 6.